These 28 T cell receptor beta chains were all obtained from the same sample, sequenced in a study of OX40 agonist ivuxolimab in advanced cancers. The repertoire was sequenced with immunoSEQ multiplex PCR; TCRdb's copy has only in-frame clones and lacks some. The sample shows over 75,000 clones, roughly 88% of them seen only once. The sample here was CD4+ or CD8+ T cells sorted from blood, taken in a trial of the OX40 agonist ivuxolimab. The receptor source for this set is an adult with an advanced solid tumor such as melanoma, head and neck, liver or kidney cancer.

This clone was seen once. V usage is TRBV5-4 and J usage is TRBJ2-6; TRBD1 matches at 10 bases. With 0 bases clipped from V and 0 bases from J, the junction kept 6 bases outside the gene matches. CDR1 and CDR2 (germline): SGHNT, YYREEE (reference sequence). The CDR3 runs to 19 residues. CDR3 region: CASSLEGQGVLSGANVLTF. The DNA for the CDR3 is TGTGCCAGCAGCTTGGAAGGACAGGGGGTGCTCTCTGGGGCCAACGTCCTGACTTTC.

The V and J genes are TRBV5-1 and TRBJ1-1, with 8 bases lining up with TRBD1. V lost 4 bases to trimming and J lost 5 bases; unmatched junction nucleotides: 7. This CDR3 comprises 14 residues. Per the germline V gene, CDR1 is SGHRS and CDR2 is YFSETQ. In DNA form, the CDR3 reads TGCGCCAGCAGCCCAGGACAGGGAGGGACTGAAGCTTTCTTT. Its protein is CASSPGQGGTEAFF.

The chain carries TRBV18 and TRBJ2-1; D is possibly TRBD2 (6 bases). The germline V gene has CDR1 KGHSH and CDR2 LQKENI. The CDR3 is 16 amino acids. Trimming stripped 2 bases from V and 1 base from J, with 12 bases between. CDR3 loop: CASSPGLPDSYNEQFF. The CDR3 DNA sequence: TGTGCCAGCTCACCAGGACTACCGGATTCCTACAATGAGCAGTTCTTC.

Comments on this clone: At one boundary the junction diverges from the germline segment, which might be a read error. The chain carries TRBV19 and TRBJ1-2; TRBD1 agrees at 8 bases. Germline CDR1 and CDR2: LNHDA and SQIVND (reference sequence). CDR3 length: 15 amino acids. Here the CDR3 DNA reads TGTGCCAGTAGTGTAGACAGGGGAGAAGACTATGGCTACACCTTC. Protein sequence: CASSVDRGEDYGYTF.

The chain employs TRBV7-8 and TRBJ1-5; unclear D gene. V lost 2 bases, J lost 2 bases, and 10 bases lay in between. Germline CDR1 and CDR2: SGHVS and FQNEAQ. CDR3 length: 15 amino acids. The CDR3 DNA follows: TGTGCCAGCAGCTTAATTATTGGGGGCAATCAGCCCCAGCATTTT. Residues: CASSLIIGGNQPQHF.

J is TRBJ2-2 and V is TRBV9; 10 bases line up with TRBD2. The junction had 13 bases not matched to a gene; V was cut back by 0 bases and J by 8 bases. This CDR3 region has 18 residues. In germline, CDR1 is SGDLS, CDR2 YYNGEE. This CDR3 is CASSVEGQLAGVTGELFF. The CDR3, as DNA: TGTGCCAGCAGCGTAGAGGGGCAGCTAGCGGGAGTAACTGGGGAGCTGTTTTTT.

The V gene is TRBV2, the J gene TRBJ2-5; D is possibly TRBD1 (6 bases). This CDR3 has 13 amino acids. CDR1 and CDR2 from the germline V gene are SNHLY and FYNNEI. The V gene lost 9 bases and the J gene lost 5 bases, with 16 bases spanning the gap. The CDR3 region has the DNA TGTGCCAGTTCGACAGGACGAGGGGAGACCCAGTACTTC. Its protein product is CASSTGRGETQYF.

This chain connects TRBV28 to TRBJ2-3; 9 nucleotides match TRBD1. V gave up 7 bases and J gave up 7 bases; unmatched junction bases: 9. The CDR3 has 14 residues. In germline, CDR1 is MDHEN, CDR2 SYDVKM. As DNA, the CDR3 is TGTGCCAGCACCCGGACAGGGGTCCGATATACGCAGTATTTT. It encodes CASTRTGVRYTQYF.

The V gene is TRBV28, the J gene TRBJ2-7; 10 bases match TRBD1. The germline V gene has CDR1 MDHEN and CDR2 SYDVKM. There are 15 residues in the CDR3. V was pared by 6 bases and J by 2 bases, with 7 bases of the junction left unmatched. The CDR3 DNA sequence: TGTGCCAGCAGGACCCCCGGGACAGGGGCCTACGAGCAGTACTTC. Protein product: CASRTPGTGAYEQYF.

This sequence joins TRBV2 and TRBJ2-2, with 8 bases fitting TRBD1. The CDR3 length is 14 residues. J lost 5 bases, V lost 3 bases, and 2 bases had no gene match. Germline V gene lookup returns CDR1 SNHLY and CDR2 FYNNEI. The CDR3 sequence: CASSDQGATGELFF. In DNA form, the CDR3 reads TGTGCCAGCAGTGACCAGGGGGCGACCGGGGAGCTGTTTTTT.

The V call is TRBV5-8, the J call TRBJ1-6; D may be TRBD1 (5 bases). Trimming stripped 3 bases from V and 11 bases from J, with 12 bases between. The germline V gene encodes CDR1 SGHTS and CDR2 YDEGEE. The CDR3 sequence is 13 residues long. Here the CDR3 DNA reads TGTGCCAGCAGCTGGGACCAGAAAACACCCCTCCACTTT. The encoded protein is CASSWDQKTPLHF.

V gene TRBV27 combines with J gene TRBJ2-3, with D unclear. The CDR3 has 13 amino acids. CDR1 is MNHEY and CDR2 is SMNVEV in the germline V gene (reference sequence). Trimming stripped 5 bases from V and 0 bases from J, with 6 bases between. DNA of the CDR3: TGTGCCAGCAGTACCTATAGCACAGATACGCAGTATTTT. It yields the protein CASSTYSTDTQYF.

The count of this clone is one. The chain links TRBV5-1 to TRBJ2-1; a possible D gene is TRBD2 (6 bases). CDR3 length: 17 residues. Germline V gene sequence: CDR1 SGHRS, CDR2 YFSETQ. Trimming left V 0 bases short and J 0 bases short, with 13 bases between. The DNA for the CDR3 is TGCGCCAGCAGCTTGGATCAGCGGGCGAGCTCCTACAATGAGCAGTTCTTC. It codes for CASSLDQRASSYNEQFF.

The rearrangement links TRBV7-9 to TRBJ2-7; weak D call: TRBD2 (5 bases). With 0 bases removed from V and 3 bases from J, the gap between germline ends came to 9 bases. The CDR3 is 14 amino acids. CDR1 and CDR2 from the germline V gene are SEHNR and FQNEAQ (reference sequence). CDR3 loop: CASSLAGSDYEQYF. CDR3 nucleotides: TGTGCCAGCAGCTTAGCAGGGAGCGACTACGAGCAGTACTTC.

CDR3: CASSLDRTSYNEQFF. In DNA, the CDR3 is TGCGCCAGCAGCTTGGACCGGACTAGCTACAATGAGCAGTTCTTC. V is TRBV5-1 and J is TRBJ2-1; 7 bases align to TRBD2. The CDR3 has 15 residues. Germline V CDR1 and CDR2: SGHRS, YFSETQ. Trimming took 0 bases from V and 3 from J; bases not matched to a gene: 3.

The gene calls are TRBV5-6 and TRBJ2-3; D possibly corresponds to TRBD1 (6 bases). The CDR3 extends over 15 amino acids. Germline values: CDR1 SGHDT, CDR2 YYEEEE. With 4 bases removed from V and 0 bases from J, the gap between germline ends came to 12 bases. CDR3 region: CASSQPGASTDTQYF. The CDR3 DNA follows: TGTGCCAGCAGCCAACCAGGGGCGAGCACAGATACGCAGTATTTT.

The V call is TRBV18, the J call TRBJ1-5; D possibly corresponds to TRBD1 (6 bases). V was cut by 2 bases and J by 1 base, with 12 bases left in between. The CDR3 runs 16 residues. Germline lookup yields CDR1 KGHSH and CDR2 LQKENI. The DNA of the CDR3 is TGTGCCAGCTCACCAATGGGGGCTGGGAGCAATCAGCCCCAGCATTTT. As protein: CASSPMGAGSNQPQHF.

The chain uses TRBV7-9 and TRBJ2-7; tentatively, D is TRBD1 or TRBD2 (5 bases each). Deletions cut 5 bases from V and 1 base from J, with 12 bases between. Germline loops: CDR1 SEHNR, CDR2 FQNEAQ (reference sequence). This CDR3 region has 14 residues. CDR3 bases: TGTGCCAGCAGCCCCTCCAGGGAGTCCTACGAGCAGTACTTC. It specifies CASSPSRESYEQYF.

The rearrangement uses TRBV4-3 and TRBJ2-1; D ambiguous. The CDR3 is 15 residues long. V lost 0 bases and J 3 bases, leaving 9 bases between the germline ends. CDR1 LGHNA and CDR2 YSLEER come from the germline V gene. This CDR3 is CASSQDFGSYNEQFF. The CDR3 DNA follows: TGCGCCAGCAGCCAAGATTTTGGCAGCTACAATGAGCAGTTCTTC.

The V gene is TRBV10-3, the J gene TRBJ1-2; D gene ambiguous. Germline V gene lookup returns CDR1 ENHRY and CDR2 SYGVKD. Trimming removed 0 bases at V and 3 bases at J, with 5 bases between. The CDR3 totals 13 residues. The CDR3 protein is CAISESFHYGYTF. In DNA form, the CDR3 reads TGTGCCATCAGTGAGTCGTTTCACTATGGCTACACCTTC.

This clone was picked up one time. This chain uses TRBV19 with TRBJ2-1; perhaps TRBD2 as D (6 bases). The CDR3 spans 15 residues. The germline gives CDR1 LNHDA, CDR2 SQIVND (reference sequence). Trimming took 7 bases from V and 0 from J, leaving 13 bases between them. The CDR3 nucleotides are TGTGCCAGTAACTTTGCCGGGAGCTCCTACAATGAGCAGTTCTTC. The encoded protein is CASNFAGSSYNEQFF. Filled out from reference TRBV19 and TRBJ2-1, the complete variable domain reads DGGITQSPKYLFRKEGQNVTLSCEQNLNHDAMYWYRQDPGQGLRLIYYSQIVNDFQKGDIAEGYSVSREKKESFPLTVTSAQKNPTAFYLCASNFAGSSYNEQFFGPGTRLTVL.

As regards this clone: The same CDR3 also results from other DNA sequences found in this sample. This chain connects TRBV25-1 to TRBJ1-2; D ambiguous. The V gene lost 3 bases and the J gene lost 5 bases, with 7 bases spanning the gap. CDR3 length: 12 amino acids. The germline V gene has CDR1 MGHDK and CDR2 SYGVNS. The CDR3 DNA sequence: TGTGCCAGCAGTGACCGGGCGTATGGCTACACCTTC. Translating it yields CASSDRAYGYTF.

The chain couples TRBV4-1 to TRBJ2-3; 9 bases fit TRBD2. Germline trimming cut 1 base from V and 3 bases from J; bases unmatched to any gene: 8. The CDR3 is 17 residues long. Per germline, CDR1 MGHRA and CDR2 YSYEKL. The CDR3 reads CASSQVGGSGRTDTQYF. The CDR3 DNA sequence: TGCGCCAGCAGCCAAGTTGGTGGTAGCGGGAGAACAGATACGCAGTATTTT.

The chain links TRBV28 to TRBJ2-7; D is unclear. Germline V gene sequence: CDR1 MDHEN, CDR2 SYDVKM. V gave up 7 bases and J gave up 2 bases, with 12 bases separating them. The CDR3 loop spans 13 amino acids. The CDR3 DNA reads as TGTGCCAGCACCCGATCCTGGCCCTACGAGCAGTACTTC. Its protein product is CASTRSWPYEQYF.

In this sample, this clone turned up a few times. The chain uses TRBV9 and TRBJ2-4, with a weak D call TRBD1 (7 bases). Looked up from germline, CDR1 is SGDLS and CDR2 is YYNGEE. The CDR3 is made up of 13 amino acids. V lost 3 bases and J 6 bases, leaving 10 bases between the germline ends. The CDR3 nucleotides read TGTGCCAGCAGCGGACAGGGAGGAAACATTCAGTACTTC. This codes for CASSGQGGNIQYF.

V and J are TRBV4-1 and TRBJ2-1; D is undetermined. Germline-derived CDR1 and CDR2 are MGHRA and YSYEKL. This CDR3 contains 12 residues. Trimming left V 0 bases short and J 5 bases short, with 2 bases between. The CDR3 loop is CASSQDDNEQFF. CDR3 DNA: TGCGCCAGCAGCCAAGACGACAATGAGCAGTTCTTC.

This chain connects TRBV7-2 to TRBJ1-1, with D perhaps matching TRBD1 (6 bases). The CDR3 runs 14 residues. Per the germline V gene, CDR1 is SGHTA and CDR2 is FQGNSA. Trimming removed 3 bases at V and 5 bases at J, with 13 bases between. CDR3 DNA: TGTGCCAGCAGCTTCTTACAGGGTTGGACTGAAGCTTTCTTT. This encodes CASSFLQGWTEAFF.

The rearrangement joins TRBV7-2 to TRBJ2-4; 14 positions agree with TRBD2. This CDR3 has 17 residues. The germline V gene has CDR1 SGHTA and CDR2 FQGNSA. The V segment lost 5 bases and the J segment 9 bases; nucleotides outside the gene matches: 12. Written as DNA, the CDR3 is TGTGCCAGCAGCCCGAAGGGGACTAGCGGGAGTTGGGGCATTCAGTACTTC. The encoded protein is CASSPKGTSGSWGIQYF.